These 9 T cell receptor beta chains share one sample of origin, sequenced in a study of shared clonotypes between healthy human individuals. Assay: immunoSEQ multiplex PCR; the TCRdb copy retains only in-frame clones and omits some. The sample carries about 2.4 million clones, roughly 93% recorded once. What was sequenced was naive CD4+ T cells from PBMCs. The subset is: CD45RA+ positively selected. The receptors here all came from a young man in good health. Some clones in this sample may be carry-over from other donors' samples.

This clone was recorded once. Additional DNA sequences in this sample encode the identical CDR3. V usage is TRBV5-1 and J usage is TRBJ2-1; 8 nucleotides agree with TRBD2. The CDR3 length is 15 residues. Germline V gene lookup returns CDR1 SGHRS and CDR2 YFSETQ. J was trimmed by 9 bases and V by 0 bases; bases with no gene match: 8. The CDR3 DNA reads TGCGCCAGCAGCTTGGTGGCGGGGGGAAATGGTGAGCAGTTCTTC. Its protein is CASSLVAGGNGEQFF.

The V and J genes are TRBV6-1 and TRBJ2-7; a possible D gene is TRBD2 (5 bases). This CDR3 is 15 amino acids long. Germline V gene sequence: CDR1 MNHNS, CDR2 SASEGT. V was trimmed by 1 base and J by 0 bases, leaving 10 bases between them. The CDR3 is CASSEGWESSYEQYF. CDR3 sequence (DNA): TGTGCCAGCAGTGAAGGATGGGAGAGCTCCTACGAGCAGTACTTC.

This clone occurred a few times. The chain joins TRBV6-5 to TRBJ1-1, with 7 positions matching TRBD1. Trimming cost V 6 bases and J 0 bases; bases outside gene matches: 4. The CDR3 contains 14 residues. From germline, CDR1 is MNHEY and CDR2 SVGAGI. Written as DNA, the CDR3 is TGTGCCAGCAGGTCGGGACAGATGAACACTGAAGCTTTCTTT. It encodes CASRSGQMNTEAFF.

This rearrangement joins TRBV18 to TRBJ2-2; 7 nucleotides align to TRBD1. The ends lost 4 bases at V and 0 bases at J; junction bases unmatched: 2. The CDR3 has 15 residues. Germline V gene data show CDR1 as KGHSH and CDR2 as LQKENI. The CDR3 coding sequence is TGTGCCAGCTCACGGGGACAGCCGAACACCGGGGAGCTGTTTTTT. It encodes CASSRGQPNTGELFF.

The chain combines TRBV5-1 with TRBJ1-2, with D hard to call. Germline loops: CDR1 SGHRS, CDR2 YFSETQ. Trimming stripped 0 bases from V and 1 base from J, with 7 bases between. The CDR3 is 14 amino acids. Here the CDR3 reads CASSLAPVNYGYTF. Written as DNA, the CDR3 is TGCGCCAGCAGCTTGGCACCAGTTAACTATGGCTACACCTTC.

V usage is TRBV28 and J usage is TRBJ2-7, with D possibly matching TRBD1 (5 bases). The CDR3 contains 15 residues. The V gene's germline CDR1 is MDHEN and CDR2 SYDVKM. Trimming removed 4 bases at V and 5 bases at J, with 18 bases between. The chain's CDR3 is CASSSPRQGRHEQYF. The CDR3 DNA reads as TGTGCCAGCAGTTCCCCGCGGCAGGGTCGGCACGAGCAGTACTTC.

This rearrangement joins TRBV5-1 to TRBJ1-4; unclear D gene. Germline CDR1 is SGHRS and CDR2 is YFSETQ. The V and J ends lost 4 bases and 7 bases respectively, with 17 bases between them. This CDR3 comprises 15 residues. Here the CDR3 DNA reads TGCGCCAGCAGCCGTGCGAGGGCCCTGGGTGAAAAACTGTTTTTT. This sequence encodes CASSRARALGEKLFF.

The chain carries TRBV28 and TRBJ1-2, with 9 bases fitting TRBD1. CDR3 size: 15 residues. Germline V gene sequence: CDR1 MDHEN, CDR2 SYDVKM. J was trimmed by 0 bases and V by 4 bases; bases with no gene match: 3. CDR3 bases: TGTGCCAGCAGTTCCGGGACAGGGTCTAACTATGGCTACACCTTC. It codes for CASSSGTGSNYGYTF.

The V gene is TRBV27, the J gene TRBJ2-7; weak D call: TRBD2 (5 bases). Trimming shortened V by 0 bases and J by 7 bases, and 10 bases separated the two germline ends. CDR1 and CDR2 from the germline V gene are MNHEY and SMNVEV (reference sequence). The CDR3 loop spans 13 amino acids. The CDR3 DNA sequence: TGTGCCAGCAGTTTATCTGCCCCGGGGGAGCAGTACTTC. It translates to CASSLSAPGEQYF.